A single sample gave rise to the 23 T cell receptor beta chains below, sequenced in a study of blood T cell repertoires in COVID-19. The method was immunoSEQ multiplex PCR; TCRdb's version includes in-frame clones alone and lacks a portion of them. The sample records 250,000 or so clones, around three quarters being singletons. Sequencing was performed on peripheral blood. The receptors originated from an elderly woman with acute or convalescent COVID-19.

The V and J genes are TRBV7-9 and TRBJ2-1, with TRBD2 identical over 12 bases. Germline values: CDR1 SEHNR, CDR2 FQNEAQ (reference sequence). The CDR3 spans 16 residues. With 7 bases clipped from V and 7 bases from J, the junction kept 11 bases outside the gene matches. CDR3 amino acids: CASNSRLAGVFNEQFF. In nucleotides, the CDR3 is TGTGCCAGCAATTCCCGACTAGCGGGAGTTTTTAATGAGCAGTTCTTC.

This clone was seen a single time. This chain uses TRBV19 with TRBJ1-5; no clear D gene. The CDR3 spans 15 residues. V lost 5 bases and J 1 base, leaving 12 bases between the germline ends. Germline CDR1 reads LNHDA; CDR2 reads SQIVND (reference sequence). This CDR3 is CASSPLPVSNQPQHF. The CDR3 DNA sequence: TGTGCCAGTAGTCCCCTACCGGTCAGCAATCAGCCCCAGCATTTT.

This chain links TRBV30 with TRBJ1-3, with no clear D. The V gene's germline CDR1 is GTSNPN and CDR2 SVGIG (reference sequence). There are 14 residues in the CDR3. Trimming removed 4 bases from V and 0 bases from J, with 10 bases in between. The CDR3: CAWNVTHSGNTIYF. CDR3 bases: TGTGCCTGGAATGTCACTCACTCTGGAAACACCATATATTTT.

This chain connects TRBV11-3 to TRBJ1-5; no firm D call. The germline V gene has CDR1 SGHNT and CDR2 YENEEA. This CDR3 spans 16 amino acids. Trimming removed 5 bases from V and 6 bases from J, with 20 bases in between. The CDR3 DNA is TGTGCCAGCAGCCCACCGCTTCGGGGATGCTTTCAGCCCCAGCATTTT. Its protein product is CASSPPLRGCFQPQHF.

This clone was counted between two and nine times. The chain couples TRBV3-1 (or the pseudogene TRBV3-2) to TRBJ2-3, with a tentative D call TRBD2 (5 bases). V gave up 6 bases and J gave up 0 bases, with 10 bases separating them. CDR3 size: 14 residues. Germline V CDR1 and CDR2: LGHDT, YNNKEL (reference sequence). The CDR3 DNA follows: TGTGCCAGCAGAAGTGGCGGGAGCACAGATACGCAGTATTTT. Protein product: CASRSGGSTDTQYF.

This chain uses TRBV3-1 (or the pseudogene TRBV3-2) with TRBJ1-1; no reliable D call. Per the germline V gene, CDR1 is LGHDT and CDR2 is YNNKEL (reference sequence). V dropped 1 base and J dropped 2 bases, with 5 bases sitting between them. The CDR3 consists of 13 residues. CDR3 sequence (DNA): TGTGCCAGCAGCCAAGGAGTAAACACTGAAGCTTTCTTT. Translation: CASSQGVNTEAFF.

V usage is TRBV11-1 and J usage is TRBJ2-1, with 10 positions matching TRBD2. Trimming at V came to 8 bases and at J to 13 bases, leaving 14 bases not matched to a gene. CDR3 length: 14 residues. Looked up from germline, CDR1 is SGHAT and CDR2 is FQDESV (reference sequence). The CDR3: CASVPEIAGGPQFF. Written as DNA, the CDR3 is TGTGCCAGCGTCCCCGAGATAGCGGGAGGACCTCAGTTCTTC.

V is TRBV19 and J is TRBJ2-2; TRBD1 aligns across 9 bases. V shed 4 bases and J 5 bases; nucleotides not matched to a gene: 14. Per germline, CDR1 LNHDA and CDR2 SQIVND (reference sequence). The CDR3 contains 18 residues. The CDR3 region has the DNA TGTGCCAGTAGTACCACCCCGGGACAGGGTAGGGGTACCGGGGAGCTGTTTTTT. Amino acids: CASSTTPGQGRGTGELFF.

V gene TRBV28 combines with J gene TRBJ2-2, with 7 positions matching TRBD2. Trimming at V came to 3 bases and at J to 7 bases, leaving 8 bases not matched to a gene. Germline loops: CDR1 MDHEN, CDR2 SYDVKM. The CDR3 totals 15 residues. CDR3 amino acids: CASSFLRGGSGELFF. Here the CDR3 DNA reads TGTGCCAGCAGTTTTTTGAGGGGAGGGAGCGGGGAGCTGTTTTTT.

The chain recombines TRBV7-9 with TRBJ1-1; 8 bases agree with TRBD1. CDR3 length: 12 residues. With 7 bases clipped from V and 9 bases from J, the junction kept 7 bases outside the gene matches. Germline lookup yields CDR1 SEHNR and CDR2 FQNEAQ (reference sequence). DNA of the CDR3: TGTGCCAGCAACCAGGGACAGGCTAAAGCTTTCTTT. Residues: CASNQGQAKAFF.

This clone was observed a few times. CDR3 in DNA: TGCGCCAGCAGCTTGGGACTAGCGGGAGTCAATGAGCAGTTCTTC. Residues: CASSLGLAGVNEQFF. This chain uses TRBV5-1 with TRBJ2-1; 12 nucleotides match TRBD2. This CDR3 has 15 amino acids. The germline V gene encodes CDR1 SGHRS and CDR2 YFSETQ. Germline trimming cut 0 bases from V and 6 bases from J; bases unmatched to any gene: 1.

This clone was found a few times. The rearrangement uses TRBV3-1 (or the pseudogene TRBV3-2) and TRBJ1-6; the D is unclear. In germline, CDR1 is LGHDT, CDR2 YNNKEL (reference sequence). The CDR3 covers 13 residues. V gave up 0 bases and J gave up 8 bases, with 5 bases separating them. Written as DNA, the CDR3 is TGTGCCAGCAGCCAAGATCTAGATTCACCCCTCCACTTT. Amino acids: CASSQDLDSPLHF.

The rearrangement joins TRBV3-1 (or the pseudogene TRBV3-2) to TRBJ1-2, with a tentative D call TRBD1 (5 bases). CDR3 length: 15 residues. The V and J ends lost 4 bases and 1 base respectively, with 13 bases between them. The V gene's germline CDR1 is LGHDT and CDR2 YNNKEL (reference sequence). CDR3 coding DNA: TGTGCCAGCAGCCGCGGCGGGGCGATTAACTATGGCTACACCTTC. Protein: CASSRGGAINYGYTF.

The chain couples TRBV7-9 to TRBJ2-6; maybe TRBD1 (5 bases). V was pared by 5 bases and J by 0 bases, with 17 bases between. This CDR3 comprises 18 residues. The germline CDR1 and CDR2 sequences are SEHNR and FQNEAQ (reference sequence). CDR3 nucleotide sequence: TGTGCCAGCAGCCTAGGGTGGGGCACCTCCTCTGGGGCCAACGTCCTGACTTTC. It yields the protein CASSLGWGTSSGANVLTF. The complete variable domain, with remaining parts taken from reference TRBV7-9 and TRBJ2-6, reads DTGVSQNPRHKITKRGQNVTFRCDPISEHNRLYWYRQTLGQGPEFLTYFQNEAQLEKSRLLSDRFSAERPKGSFSTLEIQRTEQGDSAMYLCASSLGWGTSSGANVLTFGAGSRLTVL.

The CDR3 reads CASSDGTGGYNEQFF. The CDR3, as DNA: TGTGCCAGCAGCGACGGGACAGGGGGCTACAATGAGCAGTTCTTC. The genes are TRBV11-3 and TRBJ2-1; TRBD1 aligns across 11 bases. This CDR3 has 15 amino acids. Germline V gene lookup returns CDR1 SGHNT and CDR2 YENEEA. Germline trimming cut 5 bases from V and 3 bases from J; bases unmatched to any gene: 3.

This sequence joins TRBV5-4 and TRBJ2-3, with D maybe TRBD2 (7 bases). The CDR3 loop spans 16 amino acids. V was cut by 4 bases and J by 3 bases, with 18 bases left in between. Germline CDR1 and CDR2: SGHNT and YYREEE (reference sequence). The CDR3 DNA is TGTGCCAGCAGCCCTAGACTAGGGGGGGAGACAGATACGCAGTATTTT. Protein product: CASSPRLGGETDTQYF.

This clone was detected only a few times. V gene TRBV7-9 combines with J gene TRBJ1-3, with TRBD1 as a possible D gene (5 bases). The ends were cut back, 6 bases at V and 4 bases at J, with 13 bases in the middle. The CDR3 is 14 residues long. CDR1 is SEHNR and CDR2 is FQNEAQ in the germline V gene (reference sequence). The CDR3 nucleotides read TGTGCCAGCAGTTCAGGGTCGAGAGGAAACACCATATATTTT. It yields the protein CASSSGSRGNTIYF.

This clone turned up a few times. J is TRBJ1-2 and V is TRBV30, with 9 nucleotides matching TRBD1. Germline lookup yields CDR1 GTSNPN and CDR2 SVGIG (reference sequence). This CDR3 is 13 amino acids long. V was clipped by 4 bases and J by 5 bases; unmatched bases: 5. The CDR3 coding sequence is TGTGCCTGGAAACGGGACAGGGTGTATGGCTACACCTTC. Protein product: CAWKRDRVYGYTF.

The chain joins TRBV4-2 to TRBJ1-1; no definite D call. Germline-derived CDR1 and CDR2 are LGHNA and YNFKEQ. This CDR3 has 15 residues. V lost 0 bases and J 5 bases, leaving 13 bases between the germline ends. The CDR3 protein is CASSQETASGTEAFF. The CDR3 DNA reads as TGTGCCAGCAGCCAAGAGACGGCGTCGGGTACTGAAGCTTTCTTT.

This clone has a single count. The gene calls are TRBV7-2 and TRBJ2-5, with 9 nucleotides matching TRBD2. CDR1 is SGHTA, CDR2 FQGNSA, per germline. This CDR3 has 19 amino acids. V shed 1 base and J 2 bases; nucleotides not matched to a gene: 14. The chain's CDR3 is CASSLVPRSASGIQETQYF. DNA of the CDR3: TGTGCCAGCAGCTTAGTTCCTAGGTCTGCTAGCGGGATTCAAGAGACCCAGTACTTC.

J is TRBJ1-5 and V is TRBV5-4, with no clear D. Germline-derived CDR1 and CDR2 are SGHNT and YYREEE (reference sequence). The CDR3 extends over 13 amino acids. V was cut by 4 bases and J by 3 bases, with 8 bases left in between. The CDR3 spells CASSRTVNQPQHF. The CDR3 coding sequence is TGTGCCAGCAGCCGGACTGTCAATCAGCCCCAGCATTTT.

The CDR3 is CASSGTAGSSQYF. DNA for the CDR3: TGTGCCAGCAGTGGAACCGCAGGGTCATCGCAGTATTTT. The rearrangement joins TRBV2 to TRBJ2-3; tentatively, D is TRBD1 (5 bases). V lost 4 bases and J lost 10, with 15 bases in between. This CDR3 has 13 amino acids. Germline CDR1 reads SNHLY; CDR2 reads FYNNEI.

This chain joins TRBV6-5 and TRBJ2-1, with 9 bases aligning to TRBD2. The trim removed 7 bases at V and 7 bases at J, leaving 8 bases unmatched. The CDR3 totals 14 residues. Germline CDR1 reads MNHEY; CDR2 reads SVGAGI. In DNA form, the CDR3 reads TGTGCCAGCAAACTTAGCGGGAGTGGTAATGAGCAGTTCTTC. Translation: CASKLSGSGNEQFF.